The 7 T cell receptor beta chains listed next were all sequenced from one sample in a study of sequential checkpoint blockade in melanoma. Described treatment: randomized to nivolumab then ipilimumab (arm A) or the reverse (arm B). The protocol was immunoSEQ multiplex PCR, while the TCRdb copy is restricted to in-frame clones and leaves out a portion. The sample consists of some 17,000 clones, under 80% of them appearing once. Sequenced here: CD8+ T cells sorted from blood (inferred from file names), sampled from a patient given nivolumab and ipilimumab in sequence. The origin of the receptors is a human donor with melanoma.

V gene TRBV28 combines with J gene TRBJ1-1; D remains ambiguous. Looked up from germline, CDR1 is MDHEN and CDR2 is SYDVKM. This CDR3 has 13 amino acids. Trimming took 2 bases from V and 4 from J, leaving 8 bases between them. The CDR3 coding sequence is TGTGCCAGCAGTTTAGGGGAGTTCACTGAAGCTTTCTTT. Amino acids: CASSLGEFTEAFF.

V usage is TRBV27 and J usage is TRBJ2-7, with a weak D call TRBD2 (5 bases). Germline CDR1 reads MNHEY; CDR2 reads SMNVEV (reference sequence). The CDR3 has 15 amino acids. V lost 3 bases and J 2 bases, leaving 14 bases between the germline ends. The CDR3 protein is CASSLSGIGAYEQYF. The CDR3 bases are TGTGCCAGCAGTTTGTCGGGGATAGGAGCCTACGAGCAGTACTTC.

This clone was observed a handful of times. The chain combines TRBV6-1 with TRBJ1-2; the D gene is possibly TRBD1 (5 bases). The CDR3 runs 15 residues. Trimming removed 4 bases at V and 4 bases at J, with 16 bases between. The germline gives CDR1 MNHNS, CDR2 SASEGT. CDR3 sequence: CASSVRSGYGYGYTF. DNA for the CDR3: TGTGCCAGCAGTGTAAGATCAGGGTATGGCTATGGCTACACCTTC.

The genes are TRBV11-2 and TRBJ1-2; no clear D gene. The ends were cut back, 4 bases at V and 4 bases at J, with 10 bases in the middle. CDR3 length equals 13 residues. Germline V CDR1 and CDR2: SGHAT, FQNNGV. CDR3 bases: TGTGCCAGCAGCTACGTAACTAGCTATGGCTACACCTTC. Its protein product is CASSYVTSYGYTF.

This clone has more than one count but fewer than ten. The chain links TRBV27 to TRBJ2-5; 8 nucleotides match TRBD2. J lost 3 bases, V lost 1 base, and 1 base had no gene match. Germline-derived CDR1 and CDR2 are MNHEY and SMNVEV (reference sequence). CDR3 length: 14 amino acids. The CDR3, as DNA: TGTGCCAGCAGTTTATTTAGCGGGGAAGAGACCCAGTACTTC. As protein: CASSLFSGEETQYF.

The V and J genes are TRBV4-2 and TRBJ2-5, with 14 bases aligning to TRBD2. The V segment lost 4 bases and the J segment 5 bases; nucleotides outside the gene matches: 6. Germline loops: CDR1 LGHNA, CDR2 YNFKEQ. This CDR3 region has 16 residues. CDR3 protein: CASSPRTSGGYETQYF. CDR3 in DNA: TGTGCCAGCAGCCCCAGGACTAGCGGGGGGTATGAGACCCAGTACTTC.

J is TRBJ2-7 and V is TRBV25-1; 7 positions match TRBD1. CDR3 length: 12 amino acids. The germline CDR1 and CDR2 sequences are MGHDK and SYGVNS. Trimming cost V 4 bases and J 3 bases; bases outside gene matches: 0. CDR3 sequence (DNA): TGTGCCAGCAGTGGGGACAGCTACGAGCAGTACTTC. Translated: CASSGDSYEQYF.